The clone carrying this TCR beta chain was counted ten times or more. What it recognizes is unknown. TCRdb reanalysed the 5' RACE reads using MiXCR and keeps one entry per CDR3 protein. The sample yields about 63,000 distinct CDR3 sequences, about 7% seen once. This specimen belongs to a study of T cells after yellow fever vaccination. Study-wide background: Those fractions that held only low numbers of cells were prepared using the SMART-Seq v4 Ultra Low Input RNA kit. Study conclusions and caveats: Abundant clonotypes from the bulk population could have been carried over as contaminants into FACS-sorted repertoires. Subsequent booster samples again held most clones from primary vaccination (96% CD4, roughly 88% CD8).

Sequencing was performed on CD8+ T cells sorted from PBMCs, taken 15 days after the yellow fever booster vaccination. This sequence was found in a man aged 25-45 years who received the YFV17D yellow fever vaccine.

The CDR3 bases are TGTGCCAGCAGCCTAGGGGACAAGGTGTACTTC. Its protein product is CASSLGDKVYF. V and J are TRBV7-8 and TRBJ2-4; D is possibly TRBD1 (6 bases). There are 11 residues in the CDR3. Germline CDR1 and CDR2: SGHVS and FQNEAQ. Trimming took 5 bases from V and 15 from J, leaving 14 bases between them.